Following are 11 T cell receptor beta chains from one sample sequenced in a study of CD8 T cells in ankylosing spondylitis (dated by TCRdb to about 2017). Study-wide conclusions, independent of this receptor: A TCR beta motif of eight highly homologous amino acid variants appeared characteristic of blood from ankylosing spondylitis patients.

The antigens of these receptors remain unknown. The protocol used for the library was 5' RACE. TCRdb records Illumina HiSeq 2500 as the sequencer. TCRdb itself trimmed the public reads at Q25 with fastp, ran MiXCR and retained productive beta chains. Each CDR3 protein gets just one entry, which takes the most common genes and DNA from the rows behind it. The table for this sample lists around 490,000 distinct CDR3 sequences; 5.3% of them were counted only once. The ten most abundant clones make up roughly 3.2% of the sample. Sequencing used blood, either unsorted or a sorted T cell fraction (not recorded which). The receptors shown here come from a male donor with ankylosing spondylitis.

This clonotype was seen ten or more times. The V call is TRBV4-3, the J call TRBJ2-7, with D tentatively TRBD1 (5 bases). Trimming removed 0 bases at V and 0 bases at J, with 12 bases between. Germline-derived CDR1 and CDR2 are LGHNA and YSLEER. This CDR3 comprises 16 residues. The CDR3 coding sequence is TGCGCCAGCAGCCAAGATTACCAGGGCTTCTCCTACGAGCAGTACTTC. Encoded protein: CASSQDYQGFSYEQYF.

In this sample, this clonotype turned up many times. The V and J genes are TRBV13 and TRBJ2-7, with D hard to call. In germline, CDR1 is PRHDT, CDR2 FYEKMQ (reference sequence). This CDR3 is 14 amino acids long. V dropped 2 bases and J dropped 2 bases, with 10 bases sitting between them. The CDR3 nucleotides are TGTGCCAGCAGCTTATCAAGCCCACCCTACGAGCAGTACTTC. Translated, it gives CASSLSSPPYEQYF.

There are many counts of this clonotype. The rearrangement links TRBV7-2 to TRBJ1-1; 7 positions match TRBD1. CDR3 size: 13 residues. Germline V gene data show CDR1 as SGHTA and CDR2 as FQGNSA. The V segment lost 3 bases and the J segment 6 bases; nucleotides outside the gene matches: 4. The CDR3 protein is CASSLRQGSEAFF. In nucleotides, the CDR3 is TGTGCCAGCAGCTTGAGACAGGGCTCTGAAGCTTTCTTT.

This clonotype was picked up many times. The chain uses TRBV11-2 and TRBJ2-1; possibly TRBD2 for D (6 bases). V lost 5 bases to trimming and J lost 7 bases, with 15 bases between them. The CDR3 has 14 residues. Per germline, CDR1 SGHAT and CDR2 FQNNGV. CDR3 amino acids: CASSPQTRGNEQFF. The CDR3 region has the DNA TGTGCCAGCAGCCCCCAGACTAGGGGAAATGAGCAGTTCTTC.

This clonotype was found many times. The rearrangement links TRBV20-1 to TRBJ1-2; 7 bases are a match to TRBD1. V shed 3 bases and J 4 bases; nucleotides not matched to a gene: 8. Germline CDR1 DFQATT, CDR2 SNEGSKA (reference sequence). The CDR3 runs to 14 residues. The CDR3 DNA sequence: TGCAGTGCTAGCCCTCGAGGGGGCATCTATGGCTACACCTTC. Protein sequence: CSASPRGGIYGYTF.

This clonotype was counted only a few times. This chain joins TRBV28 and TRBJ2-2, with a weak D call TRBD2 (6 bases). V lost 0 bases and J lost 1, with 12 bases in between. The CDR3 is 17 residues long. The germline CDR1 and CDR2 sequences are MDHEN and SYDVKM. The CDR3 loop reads CASSLWVRDLNTGELFF. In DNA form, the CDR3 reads TGTGCCAGCAGTTTATGGGTCCGGGACTTGAACACCGGGGAGCTGTTTTTT.

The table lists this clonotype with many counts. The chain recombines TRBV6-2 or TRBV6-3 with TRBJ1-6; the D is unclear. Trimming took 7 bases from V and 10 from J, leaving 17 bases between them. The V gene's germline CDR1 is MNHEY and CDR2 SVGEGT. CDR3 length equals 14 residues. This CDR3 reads CASTQRAIESPLHF. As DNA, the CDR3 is TGTGCCAGCACCCAGAGGGCAATCGAGTCACCCCTCCACTTT.

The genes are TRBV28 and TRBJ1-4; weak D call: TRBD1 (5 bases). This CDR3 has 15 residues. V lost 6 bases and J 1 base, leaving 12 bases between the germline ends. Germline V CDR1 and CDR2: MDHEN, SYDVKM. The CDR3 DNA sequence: TGTGCCAGCAGCCCCACTAGGGGAACTAATGAAAAACTGTTTTTT. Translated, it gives CASSPTRGTNEKLFF.

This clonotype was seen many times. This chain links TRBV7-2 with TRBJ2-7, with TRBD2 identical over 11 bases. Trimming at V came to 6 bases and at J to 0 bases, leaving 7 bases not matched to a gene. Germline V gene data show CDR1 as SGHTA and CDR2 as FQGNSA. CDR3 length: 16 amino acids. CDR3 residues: CASRRTSGQSSYEQYF. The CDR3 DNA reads TGTGCCAGCAGACGGACTAGCGGGCAGAGCTCCTACGAGCAGTACTTC.

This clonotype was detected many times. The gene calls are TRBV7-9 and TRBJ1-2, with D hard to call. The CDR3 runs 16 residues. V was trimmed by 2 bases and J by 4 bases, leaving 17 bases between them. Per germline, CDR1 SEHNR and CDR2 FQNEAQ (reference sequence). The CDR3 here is CASSLPKRGLGYGYTF. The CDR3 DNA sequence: TGTGCCAGCAGCTTACCGAAGAGAGGGCTAGGCTATGGCTACACCTTC.

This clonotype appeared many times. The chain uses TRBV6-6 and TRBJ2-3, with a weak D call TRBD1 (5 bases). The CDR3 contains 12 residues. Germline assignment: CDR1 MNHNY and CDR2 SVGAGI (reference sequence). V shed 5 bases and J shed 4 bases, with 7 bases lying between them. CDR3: CASSRGADTQYF. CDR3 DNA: TGTGCCAGCAGTAGGGGCGCAGATACGCAGTATTTT.